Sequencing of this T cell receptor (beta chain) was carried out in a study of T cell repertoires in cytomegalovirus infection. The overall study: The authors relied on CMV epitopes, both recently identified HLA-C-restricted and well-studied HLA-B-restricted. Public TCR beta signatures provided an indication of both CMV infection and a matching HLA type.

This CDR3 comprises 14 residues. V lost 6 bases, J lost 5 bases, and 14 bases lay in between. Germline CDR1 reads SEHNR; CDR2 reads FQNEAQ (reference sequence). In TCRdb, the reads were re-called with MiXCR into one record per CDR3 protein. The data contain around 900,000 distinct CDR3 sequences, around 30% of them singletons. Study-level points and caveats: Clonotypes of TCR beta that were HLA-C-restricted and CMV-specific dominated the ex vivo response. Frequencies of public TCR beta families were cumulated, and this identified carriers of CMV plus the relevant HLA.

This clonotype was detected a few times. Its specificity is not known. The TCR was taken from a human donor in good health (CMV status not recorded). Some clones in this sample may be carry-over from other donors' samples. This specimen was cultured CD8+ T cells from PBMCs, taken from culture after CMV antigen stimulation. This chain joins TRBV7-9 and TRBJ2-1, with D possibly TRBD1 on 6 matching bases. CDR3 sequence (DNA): TGTGCCAGCAGAGTACAGGGAATGGACAATGAGCAGTTCTTC. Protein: CASRVQGMDNEQFF.